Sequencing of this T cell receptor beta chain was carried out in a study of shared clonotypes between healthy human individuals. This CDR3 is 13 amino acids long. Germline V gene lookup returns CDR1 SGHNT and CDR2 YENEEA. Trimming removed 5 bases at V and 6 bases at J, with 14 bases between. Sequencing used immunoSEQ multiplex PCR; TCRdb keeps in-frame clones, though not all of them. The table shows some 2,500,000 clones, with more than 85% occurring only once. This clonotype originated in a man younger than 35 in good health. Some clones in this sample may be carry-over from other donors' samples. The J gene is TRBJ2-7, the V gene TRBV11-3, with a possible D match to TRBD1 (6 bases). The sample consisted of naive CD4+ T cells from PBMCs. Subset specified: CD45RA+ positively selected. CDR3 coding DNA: TGTGCCAGCAGCAGAGGGACATATCTCGAGCAGTACTTC. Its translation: CASSRGTYLEQYF.